This TCR beta chain is drawn from a study of beta chain features in type 1 diabetes (dated by TCRdb to the late 2010s). In terms of the full investigation: Mean age, gender distribution, total cell number and subset yield did not differ between patients and healthy donors. A total of approximately 99,000,000 sorted cells were examined across all samples, and RNA yield correlated strongly with the number of cells per subset. In the study, recently diagnosed type 1 diabetes patients and matched healthy donors were compared on the TCRB repertoires of their sorted circulating CD4+ T cell subsets. Naive and central memory subsets were obtained from all 30 or so donors, but regulatory and stem cell-like memory subsets were isolated from only 8 patients and roughly eight healthy donors. Overall results and qualifications from the work: Because small numbers of individuals were included in the HLA sub-analyses, any influence of HLA type on TCRB rearrangement was left unresolved. Fewer insertions and more nucleotide deletions at VDJ recombination sites were observed in patients with type 1 diabetes, implying thymic rearrangement abnormalities. Because cDNA was sequenced instead of genomic DNA, highly expressing activated cells could be over-represented, though the groups showed no difference in activation or CD3 levels. In all four CD4+ subsets, TCRB CDR3 length was moderately but significantly shorter in type 1 diabetes patients. Shorter templates might be favored by PCR, yet because patient and control samples were amplified and corrected together, any such skew would affect both groups equally. Naive, central memory and regulatory TCRB repertoires appeared to be more alike among patients than among healthy donors.

The entire amount of isolated RNA was reverse transcribed using the High Capacity cDNA Reverse Transcription Kit, so the sequenced TCRB transcripts were expressed ones. Deep immunoSEQ sequencing was performed on naive, central memory and regulatory T cell samples, with an average of roughly 3.5 million total reads per sample. Sorted cells were lysed in RLT buffer and RNA was extracted with DNase-treated RNeasy Micro or Mini kits, depending on cell number. Each cell subset was processed separately to prevent cross-contamination, with patient and healthy donor samples processed together. The immunoSEQ multiplex PCR was used to amplify TCRB sequences from cDNA, generating 87-bp fragments that spanned the CDR3 region. The amplicons were sequenced using the Illumina HiSeq platform. The authors' analysis ran thus. Synthetic template baselines were used to correct PCR bias computationally, reads within Hamming distance 2 were collapsed together, and singletons that could not be merged were discarded. Reads were aligned against IMGT to assign V, D and J genes, CDR3 length and insertions or deletions at six rearrangement sites. Clonotype counts were normalized to sorted cell number within each subset before computing true diversity and Gini coefficients with the tcR R package. The overlap coefficient, calculated on TCRB nucleotide sequences, was used to quantify repertoire sharing. In TCRdb, the immuneACCESS table is reduced to in-frame sequences with V and J assigned. These tables do not hold every clone; where another copy was compared, an unresolved V gene accounts for under half, and the others remain unexplained. The V and J calls and clone size were taken over from that table, and D and trimming were inferred from the DNA. The sample data list around 150,000 clones, and less than 9% of these were observed just once. About 1.5% of the sample lies in the top ten.

CDR1 SGHVS and CDR2 FQNEAQ were looked up in the germline V gene. V ends up 5 bases short and J 9 bases short, with an unmatched junction base count of 22. The CDR3 runs 17 residues from the cysteine to the phenylalanine. Here the CDR3 DNA is all that survives: 51 bases in frame from base 1. Each donor gave one peripheral blood draw, averaging approximately 0.12 L, which was collected into heparinised tubes. A BD FACSAria II and a panel including CD45RO, CCR7, CD25, CD127, CD95 and CD27 were used to sort naive, central memory, regulatory and stem cell-like memory CD4+ T cells. All sorted populations exceeded 95% purity. Right away, PBMCs were isolated by Lymphoprep density gradient centrifugation and were stained directly, with no culture step. To minimize batch effects, samples were stained and sorted in pairs, one healthy donor with one patient per experiment. As concerns this clone: This receptor's antigen is unknown. One base away there is no much larger clone; base qualities are not given.

This sequence uses TRBV7-8 and TRBJ2-7, with 7 bases in between that match TRBD2. The source of this sequence is a woman aged 25 to 39 in good health. Sequenced input: central memory CD4+ T cells from blood. The CDR3 here reads CASSSRLLAVGSVGQYF. The sequence in DNA is TGTGCCAGCAGCAGCCGCCTCCTAGCGGTCGGGTCCGTGGGGCAGTACTTC.